This record concerns one T cell receptor beta chain sequence. There is no known antigen for this receptor. No much larger clonotype is one base removed from it; base qualities were not supplied. These data originate in a study of type 1 regulatory T cells (dated by TCRdb to 2020 to 2022). Notes on the research overall: The study characterized an in vitro protocol that generated a Tr1-enriched, alloantigen-specific CD4 T cell product named T-allo10. T-allo10 was being evaluated clinically in patients with hematological malignancies who were receiving allogeneic hematopoietic stem cell transplantation. Overall results and qualifications from the work: A more restricted TCR repertoire was observed in Tr1 cells than in non-Tr1 cells, and this restriction was interpreted in the study as alloantigen-induced clonal expansion.

Sequencing instrument: Illumina MiSeq. TCRdb took the public reads, trimmed them with fastp at Q25, ran MiXCR for clone calling and kept in-frame beta chains. Each entry merges the rows of one CDR3 protein and shows their most common DNA and genes. A total of about 42,000 distinct CDR3 sequences appear in this sample, more than 9% of them only once. In total, the top ten clones hold just over 8% of the sample. The germline V gene sets CDR1 to MDHEN and CDR2 to SYDVKM. The CDR3 runs 11 residues from the cysteine to the phenylalanine. Solely the CDR3 DNA is kept, with 33 bases framed from the first base.

The V gene is TRBV28 and the J gene is TRBJ2-7; TRBD2 could be the D gene, as 6 bases match. The specimen was cultured non-Tr1 T cells, either the whole culture or a sorted T cell fraction (not recorded which). The sample's cell subset or site label, in plain terms: non-Tr1 population from the T-allo10 product. This clonotype was obtained from a human donor in good health. The DNA is as follows: TGTTCTACCGGGACTCGCTACGAGCAGTACTTC. Translation gives CSTGTRYEQYF.